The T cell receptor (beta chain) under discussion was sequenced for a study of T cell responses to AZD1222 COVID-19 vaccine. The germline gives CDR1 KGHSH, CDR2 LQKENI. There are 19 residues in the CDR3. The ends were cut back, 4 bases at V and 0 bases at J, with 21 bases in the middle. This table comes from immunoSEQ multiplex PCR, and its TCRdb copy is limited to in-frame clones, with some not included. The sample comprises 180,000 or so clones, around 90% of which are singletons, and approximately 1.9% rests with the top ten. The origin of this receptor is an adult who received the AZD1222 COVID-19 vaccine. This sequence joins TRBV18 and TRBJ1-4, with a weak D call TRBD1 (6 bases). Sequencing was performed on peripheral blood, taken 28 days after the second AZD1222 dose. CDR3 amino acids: CASSQPLGGSASTNEKLFF. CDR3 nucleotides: TGTGCCAGCTCACAACCCCTTGGGGGCAGCGCCTCAACTAATGAAAAACTGTTTTTT.